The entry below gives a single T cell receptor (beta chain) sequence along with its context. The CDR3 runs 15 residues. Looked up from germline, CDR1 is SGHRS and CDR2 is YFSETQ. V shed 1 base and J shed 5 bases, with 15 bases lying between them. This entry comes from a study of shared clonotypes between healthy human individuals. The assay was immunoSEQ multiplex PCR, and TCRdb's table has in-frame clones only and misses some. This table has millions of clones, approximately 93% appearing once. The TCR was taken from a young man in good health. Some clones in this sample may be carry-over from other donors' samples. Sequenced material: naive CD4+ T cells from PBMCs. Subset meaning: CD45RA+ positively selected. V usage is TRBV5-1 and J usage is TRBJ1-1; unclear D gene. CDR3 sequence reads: CASSLSVSVGTEAFF. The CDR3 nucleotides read TGCGCCAGCAGCTTGAGCGTCTCCGTGGGTACTGAAGCTTTCTTT.